Following are 25 T cell receptor beta chains from one sample sequenced in a study of cytomegalovirus exposure and HLA in healthy donors. The PCR made use of 60 Vbeta and 13 Jbeta primers. TCRdb's table, derived via immunoSEQ multiplex PCR, lists solely in-frame clones and lacks some. This table has about 160,000 clones, around four fifths appearing once. What was sequenced was PBMCs. The receptor set was obtained from a woman aged 45-60 years in good health and CMV-seronegative.

This clone was seen only once. The genes are TRBV27 and TRBJ2-7; TRBD1 matches 7 bases. The CDR3 has 13 residues. With V trimmed by 6 bases and J by 5 bases, 7 bases remained unmatched. Per the germline V gene, CDR1 is MNHEY and CDR2 is SMNVEV (reference sequence). The CDR3 region has the DNA TGTGCCAGCAGCCCTACAGGGGTGGACGAGCAGTACTTC. This translates into CASSPTGVDEQYF.

This chain joins TRBV5-1 and TRBJ2-1; 10 bases fit TRBD2. CDR3 size: 15 residues. V lost 4 bases, J lost 1 base, and 2 bases stayed unmatched. Looked up from germline, CDR1 is SGHRS and CDR2 is YFSETQ. The CDR3 protein is CASSIAGGSYNEQFF. For the CDR3, the DNA is TGCGCCAGCAGCATAGCGGGAGGTTCCTACAATGAGCAGTTCTTC.

Written as DNA, the CDR3 is TGTGCCAGCTCACCGAACACTGGACTAGCGGGATACACCGGGGAGCTGTTTTTT. This codes for CASSPNTGLAGYTGELFF. The chain recombines TRBV18 with TRBJ2-2; 12 bases align to TRBD2. V gave up 3 bases and J gave up 3 bases; unmatched junction bases: 8. The CDR3 is made up of 18 amino acids. The germline gives CDR1 KGHSH, CDR2 LQKENI.

V gene TRBV4-1 combines with J gene TRBJ2-4; no clear D gene. The V and J ends lost 3 bases and 4 bases respectively, with 10 bases between them. Germline CDR1 MGHRA, CDR2 YSYEKL. This CDR3 has 14 residues. The CDR3 sequence is CASSQVEAKNIQYF. CDR3 DNA sequence: TGCGCCAGCAGCCAGGTAGAAGCAAAAAACATTCAGTACTTC.

The chain combines TRBV2 with TRBJ2-3; possible D gene TRBD2, 6 bases. The CDR3 is 13 residues long. CDR1 and CDR2 from the germline V gene are SNHLY and FYNNEI. Trimming pared 8 bases from V and 2 bases from J, leaving 11 bases between. The CDR3 protein is CASPSEITDTQYF. The CDR3 nucleotides are TGTGCCAGCCCTAGCGAGATCACAGATACGCAGTATTTT. Filled out from reference TRBV2 and TRBJ2-3, the complete variable domain reads EPEVTQTPSHQVTQMGQEVILRCVPISNHLYFYWYRQILGQKVEFLVSFYNNEISEKSEIFDDQFSVERPDGSNFTLKIRSTKLEDSAMYFCASPSEITDTQYFGPGTRLTVL.

This rearrangement joins TRBV5-1 to TRBJ2-7, with 10 bases that match TRBD2. This CDR3 spans 17 amino acids. Germline V gives CDR1 SGHRS, CDR2 YFSETQ. V gave up 2 bases and J gave up 2 bases; unmatched junction bases: 10. CDR3 in amino acids: CASSFRTSGDIPYEQYF. The CDR3 DNA is TGCGCCAGCAGCTTTCGGACTAGCGGAGATATTCCCTACGAGCAGTACTTC.

This chain uses TRBV7-2 with TRBJ2-4; D is perhaps TRBD1 (5 bases). CDR1 SGHTA and CDR2 FQGNSA come from the germline V gene. Deletions cut 5 bases from V and 0 bases from J, with 11 bases between. There are 15 residues in the CDR3. CDR3 in amino acids: CASSPQVLAKNIQYF. CDR3 DNA: TGTGCCAGCAGCCCACAGGTACTAGCCAAAAACATTCAGTACTTC.

This clone was observed once. The chain couples TRBV6-5 to TRBJ1-2; TRBD1 matches 9 bases. V was pared by 5 bases and J by 5 bases, with 6 bases of the junction left unmatched. This CDR3 has 14 amino acids. Germline lookup yields CDR1 MNHEY and CDR2 SVGAGI. The CDR3 nucleotides read TGTGCCAGCAGTACTGGGACAGGGAGGTATGGCTACACCTTC. This encodes CASSTGTGRYGYTF.

The V and J genes are TRBV27 and TRBJ2-3; D may be TRBD2 (6 bases). The CDR3 consists of 16 residues. V lost 6 bases, J lost 0 bases, and 16 bases lay in between. Per germline, CDR1 MNHEY and CDR2 SMNVEV (reference sequence). The CDR3 DNA reads TGTGCCAGCAGGTTTGGGATAGCGGCTAGCACAGATACGCAGTATTTT. This translates into CASRFGIAASTDTQYF.

This chain links TRBV6-4 with TRBJ1-1; 8 bases are shared with TRBD1. The germline gives CDR1 MRHNA, CDR2 SNTAGT. CDR3 length equals 13 residues. V trimming: 3 bases; J trimming: 10 bases; junction bases outside the gene matches: 7. The CDR3 loop is CASSDTGQGRAFF. The CDR3 region has the DNA TGTGCCAGCAGTGATACCGGACAGGGACGAGCTTTCTTT.

V gene TRBV9 combines with J gene TRBJ2-7; 9 bases fit TRBD2. This CDR3 region has 13 residues. CDR1 is SGDLS and CDR2 is YYNGEE in the germline V gene. J was trimmed by 5 bases and V by 4 bases; bases with no gene match: 4. As DNA, the CDR3 is TGTGCCAGCAGCCCGGGACTAGCCGACGAGCAGTACTTC. It yields the protein CASSPGLADEQYF.

CDR3 residues: CASSLRPLGANTEAFF. Written as DNA, the CDR3 is TGTGCCAGTAGCCTCAGACCTTTGGGGGCGAACACTGAAGCTTTCTTT. This chain connects TRBV19 to TRBJ1-1; D perhaps matches TRBD1 (6 bases). This CDR3 is built from 16 residues. Germline assignment: CDR1 LNHDA and CDR2 SQIVND (reference sequence). V lost 6 bases, J lost 1 base, and 18 bases lay in between.

J is TRBJ2-7 and V is TRBV28, with D maybe TRBD1 (7 bases). CDR3 length equals 15 residues. Trimming removed 5 bases from V and 6 bases from J, with 20 bases in between. Germline V gene data show CDR1 as MDHEN and CDR2 as SYDVKM. The CDR3 loop reads CASSNRGLAGGEQYF. As DNA, the CDR3 is TGTGCCAGCAGTAACAGGGGCCTCGCCGGGGGCGAGCAGTACTTC.

The chain joins TRBV4-3 to TRBJ1-1, with D possibly matching TRBD1 (5 bases). This CDR3 has 16 amino acids. V was shortened by 4 bases and J by 0 bases, with 15 bases between the two germline ends. Germline loops: CDR1 LGHNA, CDR2 YSLEER. In DNA form, the CDR3 reads TGCGCCAGCAGCCTACTTTACGGGGGATTGAACACTGAAGCTTTCTTT. Its translation is CASSLLYGGLNTEAFF.

The chain is built from TRBV15 and TRBJ1-2, with D tentatively TRBD1 (5 bases). Germline CDR1 reads LNHNV; CDR2 reads YYDKDF (reference sequence). The CDR3 has 14 residues. The V end was cut by 1 base, the J end by 6 bases, with 12 bases between. The CDR3 spells CATSRVPRQNGYTF. The CDR3 DNA is TGTGCCACCAGCAGAGTCCCGCGACAGAATGGCTACACCTTC. The full variable domain, its missing parts supplied by reference TRBV15 and TRBJ1-2, is DAMVIQNPRYQVTQFGKPVTLSCSQTLNHNVMYWYQQKSSQAPKLLFHYYDKDFNNEADTPDNFQSRRPNTSFCFLDIRSPGLGDTAMYLCATSRVPRQNGYTFGSGTRLTVV.

The V and J genes are TRBV18 and TRBJ1-6; TRBD1 matches at 9 bases. Germline V gene data show CDR1 as KGHSH and CDR2 as LQKENI. The trim removed 2 bases at V and 10 bases at J, leaving 6 bases unmatched. The CDR3 contains 15 residues. The CDR3 coding sequence is TGTGCCAGCTCACCAGAGGGACAGGGAGGATCACCCCTCCACTTT. As protein: CASSPEGQGGSPLHF.

CDR3 loop: CASSPRGGRGQPQHF. CDR3 coding DNA: TGTGCCAGCAGTCCCAGAGGGGGCAGAGGCCAGCCCCAGCATTTT. The rearrangement joins TRBV27 to TRBJ1-5; 7 bases map to TRBD1. The germline gives CDR1 MNHEY, CDR2 SMNVEV (reference sequence). This CDR3 is 15 amino acids long. V was clipped by 5 bases and J by 7 bases; unmatched bases: 11.

This clone came up a few times. The J gene is TRBJ1-6, the V gene TRBV30, with TRBD1 as a possible D gene (6 bases). Trimming took 1 base from V and 0 from J, leaving 19 bases between them. CDR1 and CDR2 from the germline V gene are GTSNPN and SVGIG (reference sequence). The CDR3 contains 19 residues. CDR3 in amino acids: CAWSALPGRGSSYNSPLHF. CDR3 DNA sequence: TGTGCCTGGAGTGCCCTCCCAGGTAGGGGGAGCTCCTATAATTCACCCCTCCACTTT.

The genes are TRBV4-3 and TRBJ2-5; D might be TRBD2 (6 bases). The ends were cut back, 4 bases at V and 1 base at J, with 10 bases in the middle. The germline V gene encodes CDR1 LGHNA and CDR2 YSLEER. This CDR3 region has 14 residues. The CDR3 nucleotides read TGCGCCAGCAGCCGTGGGACTTTCCAAGAGACCCAGTACTTC. It yields the protein CASSRGTFQETQYF.

This chain joins TRBV7-9 and TRBJ2-3; 9 bases map to TRBD2. Per germline, CDR1 SEHNR and CDR2 FQNEAQ (reference sequence). The CDR3 consists of 14 residues. V shed 5 bases and J 6 bases; nucleotides not matched to a gene: 6. CDR3 coding DNA: TGTGCCAGCAGCCAGCGGGGGGCCGAGGATACGCAGTATTTT. The encoded protein is CASSQRGAEDTQYF.

In the case of this clone: The germline gene is not matched at one end of the junction; a read error may be the cause. Other DNA sequences in the sample encode the same CDR3. This chain links TRBV29-1 with TRBJ1-3; D is possibly TRBD1 (6 bases). Germline lookup yields CDR1 SQVTM and CDR2 ANQGSEA. The CDR3 is 13 amino acids. This CDR3 is CSVEGTTGNTIYF. CDR3 DNA: TGCAGCGTTGAGGGGACAACTGGAAACACCATATATTTC.

The chain's CDR3 is CASSLTSGTDTQYF. DNA for the CDR3: TGTGCCAGCAGCTTAACTAGCGGGACAGATACGCAGTATTTT. The rearrangement joins TRBV7-6 to TRBJ2-3, with TRBD2 identical over 9 bases. CDR1 and CDR2 (germline): SGHVS, FNYEAQ. Trimming cost V 2 bases and J 3 bases; bases outside gene matches: 0. The CDR3 runs 14 residues.

J is TRBJ1-5 and V is TRBV27; 10 positions match TRBD1. The CDR3 totals 15 residues. The trim removed 5 bases at V and 6 bases at J, leaving 7 bases unmatched. Per the germline V gene, CDR1 is MNHEY and CDR2 is SMNVEV (reference sequence). CDR3 region: CASSRGQGRRQPQHF. CDR3 nucleotide sequence: TGTGCCAGCAGTAGGGGACAGGGGCGTCGTCAGCCCCAGCATTTT.

This clone has a handful of counts. This chain joins TRBV28 and TRBJ1-2, with a weak D call TRBD1 (5 bases). The CDR3 length is 15 residues. CDR1 is MDHEN, CDR2 SYDVKM, per germline. Trimming removed 0 bases from V and 7 bases from J, with 15 bases in between. DNA of the CDR3: TGTGCCAGCAGTTTATGGCAGGCTGGCGGGGCTGGCTACACCTTC. This gives the protein CASSLWQAGGAGYTF.

A single count supports this clone. The chain uses TRBV19 and TRBJ1-3; D gene uncertain. Germline values: CDR1 LNHDA, CDR2 SQIVND (reference sequence). The CDR3 runs to 14 residues. Trimming stripped 3 bases from V and 0 bases from J, with 6 bases between. CDR3 loop: CASSMPSSGNTIYF. CDR3 DNA sequence: TGTGCCAGTAGTATGCCCAGCTCTGGAAACACCATATATTTT.